The T cell receptor (beta chain) under discussion was sequenced for a study of glioma-infiltrating T cells after dendritic cell vaccination. Study as a whole: Between about 2002 and 2013, patients got autologous tumor lysate-pulsed dendritic cell vaccines. Study-wide findings and caveats: Estimated pretreatment TIL content predicted outcome after dendritic cell vaccination.

The CDR3 loop spans 16 amino acids. The V end lost 0 bases, the J end lost 5 bases, and 17 bases lay between the germline ends. Germline V gives CDR1 SGHRS, CDR2 YFSETQ. Method: immunoSEQ multiplex PCR; TCRdb's copy keeps in-frame clones and lacks some. The sample includes some 100,000 clones, 70% to 80% seen only once; the top ten take roughly 5.7%. A remark on this clone: Its antigen is undetermined.

The receptor was derived from a human donor with glioblastoma. This specimen consisted of blood, obtained before dendritic cell vaccination. The J gene is TRBJ1-1, the V gene TRBV5-1; perhaps TRBD1 as D (6 bases). CDR3 nucleotides: TGCGCCAGCAGCTTGGCTTTAACAGGGCCGCTAACTGAAGCTTTCTTT. Its translation: CASSLALTGPLTEAFF. Variable domain in full (rest from reference TRBV5-1 and TRBJ1-1): KAGVTQTPRYLIKTRGQQVTLSCSPISGHRSVSWYQQTPGQGLQFLFEYFSETQRNKGNFPGRFSGRQFSNSRSEMNVSTLELGDSALYLCASSLALTGPLTEAFFGQGTRLTVV.